This record looks at one T cell receptor beta chain sequence and its context. The antigen remains undetermined. These data come from a study of cytomegalovirus exposure and HLA in healthy donors. General study results and limits: Specificity for CMV antigens was confirmed in vitro for a few of the CMV-associated chains. Listed as cytomegalovirus-associated were more than 150 TCR beta chains.

This CDR3 contains 19 residues. V dropped 3 bases and J dropped 5 bases, with 25 bases sitting between them. CDR1 is SGHAT, CDR2 FQNNGV, per germline. The donors were in the roughly 130-subject validation cohort; that cohort was separate from the approximately 670-subject first cohort. Using immunoSEQ multiplex PCR, the repertoire was profiled, and TCRdb retains in-frame clones only, with some absent. The top ten hold 0.3% to 0.4% of the sample, which has 250,000 or so clones, around 91% seen once. The V call is TRBV11-2, the J call TRBJ1-4; D unclear. This sequence was found in a woman younger than 30 in good health and CMV-seronegative. Material for sequencing was PBMCs. CDR3 nucleotides: TGTGCCAGCAGCTTTAGTTTTAGAACCCCCTATAACCCCAATGAAAAACTGTTTTTT. Translated, it gives CASSFSFRTPYNPNEKLFF.